Listed below are T cell receptor beta chains from one sample, sequenced in a study of beta chain features in type 1 diabetes. The method was immunoSEQ multiplex PCR; TCRdb's version includes in-frame clones alone and lacks a portion of them. This table holds 250,000 or so clones, around a quarter found once. The sample was central memory CD4+ T cells from blood. These receptors came from a man between 25 and 39 years old in good health. Both conserved end residues are part of each CDR3. Fields, in order: D gene, V gene, clone size, J gene, CDR3 protein, CDR3 DNA. A D gene is named only where the DNA matches it firmly. A clone size is listed for some rows: how often the clone was seen (once, few, many), or a class if it is expanded.

TRBD1	TRBV6-1	few	TRBJ2-3	CASSRRQGATDTQYF	TGTGCCAGCAGTCGAAGACAGGGGGCCACAGATACGCAGTATTTT
.	TRBV10-1	once	TRBJ2-7	CASSESPRGPCHF	TGCGCCAGCAGTGAGTCCCCCCGGGGCCCATGCCACTTC
.	TRBV7-2	.	TRBJ1-4	CASSLGTVTNEKLFF	TGTGCCAGCAGCTTAGGGACAGTTACTAATGAAAAACTGTTTTTT
TRBD1	TRBV6-5	once	TRBJ1-4	CASSKTGGPNEKLFF	TGTGCCAGCAGTAAAACAGGGGGCCCGAATGAAAAACTGTTTTTT
TRBD2	TRBV7-2	once	TRBJ2-7	CASSPFGGRASGEQYF	TGTGCCAGCAGCCCGTTTGGCGGGAGGGCCTCGGGGGAGCAGTACTTC
.	TRBV5-6	.	TRBJ2-7	CASSRGWDYEQYF	TGTGCCAGCAGCCGAGGGTGGGATTACGAGCAGTACTTC
.	TRBV6-1	few	TRBJ2-3	CASSEKTDTQYF	TGTGCCAGCAGTGAAAAAACAGATACGCAGTATTTT
TRBD1	TRBV29-1	few	TRBJ2-7	CSVERGTGSHEQYF	TGCAGCGTTGAAAGGGGGACAGGCAGCCACGAGCAGTACTTC
TRBD2	TRBV2	.	TRBJ2-5	CASTPTSGTSSQYF	TGTGCCAGCACCCCGACTAGCGGGACATCGTCCCAGTACTTC
TRBD1	TRBV5-1	few	TRBJ1-2	CASSLADRVGGYTF	TGCGCCAGCAGCTTGGCCGACAGGGTAGGAGGCTACACCTTC
TRBD1	TRBV5-4	.	TRBJ2-1	CASSSSDRRYNEQFF	TGTGCCAGCAGCTCCTCGGACAGGCGCTACAATGAGCAGTTCTTC
.	TRBV5-4	few	TRBJ2-1	CASSEDYYNEQFF	TGTGCCAGCAGCGAAGACTATTACAATGAGCAGTTCTTC
.	TRBV30	many	TRBJ2-1	CAWSVNEGNEQFF	TGTGCCTGGAGTGTAAATGAGGGGAATGAGCAGTTCTTC
.	TRBV30	few	TRBJ1-5	CAWSTDSNQPQHF	TGTGCCTGGAGCACGGATAGCAATCAGCCCCAGCATTTT
.	TRBV30	few	TRBJ2-6	CAWRLGNSGANVLTF	TGTGCCTGGAGGTTGGGAAACTCTGGGGCCAACGTCCTGACTTTC
TRBD2	TRBV30	.	TRBJ2-1	CAWRTSGGDYNEQFF	TGTGCCTGGAGGACAAGCGGGGGAGATTACAATGAGCAGTTCTTC
TRBD2	TRBV5-4	few	TRBJ2-1	CASSSGTSGSYNEQFF	TGTGCCAGCAGCTCAGGGACTAGCGGCTCCTACAATGAGCAGTTCTTC
TRBD2	TRBV7-2	.	TRBJ2-1	CASSRERAGENNEQFF	TGCGCCAGCAGCCGGGAGAGGGCGGGAGAAAACAATGAGCAGTTCTTC
.	TRBV7-2	few	TRBJ2-2	CASSSAGRAGNTGELFF	TGTGCCAGCAGCTCAGCCGGGCGGGCAGGGAACACCGGGGAGCTGTTTTTT
.	TRBV9	few	TRBJ2-5	CASSDGVYRTQYF	TGTGCCAGCAGCGATGGGGTGTACCGGACCCAGTACTTC
.	TRBV18	few	TRBJ1-5	CASSPGANQPQHF	TGTGCCAGCTCACCAGGGGCGAATCAGCCCCAGCATTTT
.	TRBV7-9	.	TRBJ2-2	CASRRGGDGLNGELFF	TGTGCCAGCAGAAGGGGAGGTGATGGGCTGAACGGGGAGCTGTTTTTT
TRBD2	TRBV11-2	.	TRBJ2-3	CASSYSGGKTDTQYF	TGTGCCAGCAGCTACAGCGGGGGGAAGACAGATACGCAGTATTTT
.	TRBV15	few	TRBJ1-2	CATSVQRQNIGYTF	TGTGCCACCAGCGTCCAGAGACAGAATATTGGCTACACCTTC
.	TRBV5-1	few	TRBJ1-1	CASSLMNTEAFF	TGCGCCAGCAGCTTGATGAACACTGAAGCTTTCTTT
.	TRBV7-2	.	TRBJ2-1	CASSFTTRMQFF	TGTGCCAGCAGCTTCACTACTAGGATGCAGTTCTTC
.	TRBV7-2	medium-sized	TRBJ1-6	CASSLAQRNSPLHF	TGTGCCAGCAGCTTAGCGCAACGAAATTCACCCCTCCACTTT
.	TRBV7-2	.	TRBJ2-5	CASSFKLQETQYF	TGTGCCAGCAGCTTTAAGCTACAAGAGACCCAGTACTTC
.	TRBV14	.	TRBJ1-4	CASSPGAYSNNEKLFF	TGTGCCAGCAGCCCGGGGGCGTACAGTAATAATGAAAAACTGTTTTTT
.	TRBV7-9	few	TRBJ2-7	CASSFIDYEQYF	TGTGCCAGCAGCTTTATAGACTACGAGCAGTACTTC
TRBD1	TRBV2	few	TRBJ1-2	CASQTGVYGYTF	TGTGCCAGCCAAACAGGGGTCTATGGCTACACCTTC
.	TRBV18	few	TRBJ2-4	CASSPPQGAKNIQYF	TGTGCCAGCTCACCACCACAGGGAGCCAAAAACATTCAGTACTTC
.	TRBV30	.	TRBJ2-7	CAWSPDSKTYEQYF	TGTGCCTGGAGTCCCGACAGTAAGACCTACGAGCAGTACTTC
TRBD1	TRBV29-1	few	TRBJ2-6	CSVRGLGQGNDGANVLTF	TGCAGCGTCCGGGGCCTAGGACAGGGAAACGATGGGGCCAACGTCCTGACTTTC
.	TRBV29-1	.	TRBJ1-3	CSVFRAGNTIYF	TGCAGCGTTTTCAGGGCTGGAAACACCATATATTTT
TRBD1	TRBV7-9	.	TRBJ2-7	CASSPPGQVYEQYF	TGTGCCAGCAGCCCGCCGGGACAGGTCTACGAGCAGTACTTC
.	TRBV10-3	few	TRBJ2-1	CAISGRSDDEQFF	TGTGCCATTTCAGGGCGAAGCGACGATGAGCAGTTCTTC
.	TRBV29-1	few	TRBJ1-2	CSVVGVRGYTF	TGCAGCGTTGTAGGGGTCCGTGGCTACACCTTC
.	TRBV30	.	TRBJ2-3	CACPASFLGTDTQYF	TGTGCCTGCCCTGCGAGCTTTTTGGGCACAGATACGCAGTATTTT
TRBD2	TRBV20-1	.	TRBJ2-7	CSGKREYEQYF	TGCAGTGGTAAGCGGGAATACGAGCAGTACTTC
.	TRBV7-2	few	TRBJ2-5	CASSLGGPTQYF	TGTGCCAGCAGCTTAGGAGGACCGACCCAGTACTTC
.	TRBV9	many	TRBJ2-5	CASSPRTAPSGTQYF	TGTGCCAGCAGCCCCCGGACAGCACCCTCAGGGACCCAGTACTTC
.	TRBV6-6	.	TRBJ2-6	CASRDSGANVLTF	TGTGCCAGCAGGGATTCTGGGGCCAACGTCCTGACTTTC
TRBD2	TRBV7-2	.	TRBJ2-1	CASSLNGLVGEQFF	TGTGCCAGCAGCTTAAACGGACTAGTCGGTGAGCAGTTCTTC